Sequencing of this TCR beta chain was carried out in a study of response to subunit inactivated influenza vaccine. General study findings and limits: The authors suggested that every seasonal influenza vaccination recruits few new T cells.

Points on this clonotype: The antigen remains unidentified.

V lost 4 bases, J lost 0 bases, and 6 bases stayed unmatched. The germline V gene encodes CDR1 LGHNA and CDR2 YSLEER. The CDR3 is made up of 17 amino acids. TCRdb analysed the RT-PCR reads with MiXCR anew, one entry per CDR3 protein. The sample yields roughly 290,000 distinct CDR3 sequences, 21% seen once. V usage is TRBV4-3 and J usage is TRBJ2-3, with 11 bases lining up with TRBD2. The sequenced sample was PBMCs from blood, obtained less than 22 months after vaccination. This clonotype was sampled from a man in his fifties or sixties who received an inactivated influenza vaccine. The CDR3 spells CASSLGSGRASTDTQYF. The CDR3 coding sequence is TGCGCCAGCAGCCTGGGTAGCGGGAGGGCGAGCACAGATACGCAGTATTTT.